This TCR beta chain originates from a study of T-cell memory formation after mild COVID-19. Regarding the study as a whole: Clones which contracted sat mainly in CM and EM if CD4+, and in EMRA if CD8+. SARS-CoV-2 specificity was not confirmed for second-wave clones peaking on day 37.

Using its own MiXCR run on the 5' RACE reads, TCRdb lists one record per CDR3 protein. This table holds approximately 290,000 distinct CDR3 sequences, about a sixth found once. Germline values: CDR1 MNHEY, CDR2 SVGEGT. The V gene end was trimmed by 5 bases and the J gene end by 4 bases; junction bases not matched to a gene: 5. There are 13 residues in the CDR3. The table lists this clonotype with a few counts. Its antigen is still unknown. Sequencing was performed on PBMCs or a T cell subset sorted from them (not recorded which). The rearrangement uses TRBV6-2 or TRBV6-3 and TRBJ2-7; 7 nucleotides match TRBD2. The TCR was taken from a man aged 18 to 30 who had mild COVID-19 (a few samples of this study predate the infection). Cell type and time point are not known. The CDR3 region has the DNA TGTGCCAGCAGTCTGGGACTAAATTACGAGCAGTACGTC. Protein sequence: CASSLGLNYEQYV.